The 13 T cell receptor beta chains given below trace back to one sample, sequenced in a study of blood T cell repertoires in COVID-19. Profiled with immunoSEQ multiplex PCR; TCRdb holds only in-frame clones, not every one. The sample lists roughly 390,000 clones; 80% to 90% were seen once. Sequencing was carried out using peripheral blood. These receptors were obtained from a woman in her 30s with COVID-19, enrolled during active disease.

The CDR3 region has the DNA TGTGCCAGCAGTTTCCCCGTGACTGAAGCTTTCTTT. Amino acids: CASSFPVTEAFF. J is TRBJ1-1 and V is TRBV28; unclear D gene. Trimming removed 3 bases at V and 5 bases at J, with 7 bases between. This CDR3 region has 12 residues. Germline CDR1 and CDR2: MDHEN and SYDVKM.

This clone appeared a single time. J is TRBJ2-7 and V is TRBV4-1, with 7 nucleotides matching TRBD2. Germline loops: CDR1 MGHRA, CDR2 YSYEKL. There are 15 residues in the CDR3. The ends lost 0 bases at V and 3 bases at J; junction bases unmatched: 5. The CDR3 is CASSQEASGLYEQYF. CDR3 coding DNA: TGCGCCAGCAGCCAAGAGGCTAGCGGACTCTACGAGCAGTACTTC.

This chain connects TRBV6-6 to TRBJ1-1; a possible D gene is TRBD1 (5 bases). CDR3 length: 15 residues. Per the germline V gene, CDR1 is MNHNY and CDR2 is SVGAGI (reference sequence). Trimming stripped 7 bases from V and 3 bases from J, with 18 bases between. The CDR3 nucleotides are TGTGCCAGCACCAAACAAGTGGGGCACTACACTGAAGCTTTCTTT. It specifies CASTKQVGHYTEAFF.

As concerns this clone: Other DNA sequences in this specimen translate into the identical CDR3. V and J are TRBV9 and TRBJ2-5; D might be TRBD1 (6 bases). V was clipped by 3 bases and J by 2 bases, with 11 bases between them. The CDR3 runs 14 residues. Germline lookup yields CDR1 SGDLS and CDR2 YYNGEE. CDR3 sequence (DNA): TGTGCCAGCAGCGCCGGGACAACACAAGAGACCCAGTACTTC. This codes for CASSAGTTQETQYF.

The CDR3 sequence: CASSYSTAYGYTF. The CDR3 region has the DNA TGTGCCAGCAGTTACTCGACAGCCTATGGCTACACCTTC. The chain links TRBV6-2 or TRBV6-3 to TRBJ1-2; D is perhaps TRBD1 (5 bases). Germline V gene data show CDR1 as MNHEY and CDR2 as SVGEGT. V was clipped by 0 bases and J by 4 bases, with 6 bases between them. The CDR3 loop spans 13 amino acids.

The CDR3 region has the DNA TGTGCCAGCAGATCCAGCTCCTACGAGCAGTACTTC. Translated, it gives CASRSSSYEQYF. The chain joins TRBV11-2 to TRBJ2-7; no clear D gene. Germline loops: CDR1 SGHAT, CDR2 FQNNGV. This CDR3 has 12 residues. Trimming shortened V by 6 bases and J by 0 bases, and 6 bases separated the two germline ends. Based on the CDR3 plus reference TRBV11-2 and TRBJ2-7, the full variable domain is EAGVAQSPRYKIIEKRQSVAFWCNPISGHATLYWYQQILGQGPKLLIQFQNNGVVDDSQLPKDRFSAERLKGVDSTLKIQPAKLEDSAVYLCASRSSSYEQYFGPGTRLTVT.

This chain connects TRBV2 to TRBJ1-6; no definite D call. V was cut by 6 bases and J by 0 bases, with 9 bases left in between. CDR1 SNHLY and CDR2 FYNNEI come from the germline V gene. This CDR3 is 15 amino acids long. CDR3 region: CASSIGSSYNSPLHF. CDR3 nucleotides: TGTGCCAGCAGCATAGGGAGCTCCTATAATTCACCCCTCCACTTT.

The chain is built from TRBV7-8 and TRBJ2-7; a possible D gene is TRBD2 (6 bases). V was cut by 2 bases and J by 2 bases, with 10 bases left in between. This CDR3 spans 14 amino acids. Germline V CDR1 and CDR2: SGHVS, FQNEAQ. Written as DNA, the CDR3 is TGTGCCAGCAGCTTAAAGGAGCGGGCCTACGAGCAGTACTTC. Its protein is CASSLKERAYEQYF.

The V and J genes are TRBV30 and TRBJ2-1; the match to TRBD2 covers 10 bases. The CDR3 has 14 residues. CDR1 is GTSNPN, CDR2 SVGIG, per germline (reference sequence). J gave up 9 bases and V 1 base, and 6 bases lay outside the gene matches. This CDR3 reads CAWSEAGGQVEQFF. CDR3 nucleotides: TGTGCCTGGAGTGAAGCGGGAGGGCAGGTTGAGCAGTTCTTC.

The V gene is TRBV20-1, the J gene TRBJ2-7; D might be TRBD2 (5 bases). Trimming cost V 3 bases and J 3 bases, with 9 bases left between them. CDR1 and CDR2 (germline): DFQATT, SNEGSKA (reference sequence). The CDR3 totals 12 residues. The CDR3 DNA follows: TGCAGTGCTAGTGCTAGCAGCTACGAGCAGTACTTC. Translation gives CSASASSYEQYF.

This sequence joins TRBV6-5 and TRBJ2-7; 8 nucleotides match TRBD1. Per germline, CDR1 MNHEY and CDR2 SVGAGI. The CDR3 spans 16 residues. Trimming cost V 0 bases and J 0 bases; bases outside gene matches: 4. The chain's CDR3 is CASSYSGRGPSYEQYF. CDR3 DNA sequence: TGTGCCAGCAGTTACTCGGGCAGGGGGCCCTCCTACGAGCAGTACTTC.

The CDR3 is CATGRGLAGGETQYF. The DNA for the CDR3 is TGTGCCACCGGGAGGGGACTAGCGGGAGGGGAGACCCAGTACTTC. The V gene is TRBV10-3, the J gene TRBJ2-5; 16 bases are a match to TRBD2. The trim removed 10 bases at V and 5 bases at J, leaving 7 bases unmatched. The germline V gene encodes CDR1 ENHRY and CDR2 SYGVKD. CDR3 length: 15 residues.

The chain uses TRBV28 and TRBJ2-5, with 7 nucleotides matching TRBD2. V lost 4 bases to trimming and J lost 4 bases; unmatched junction nucleotides: 9. The germline V gene has CDR1 MDHEN and CDR2 SYDVKM. The CDR3 consists of 15 residues. The CDR3 region has the DNA TGTGCCAGCAGTTCCAGTCCGGGGGGACGAGAGACCCAGTACTTC. It codes for CASSSSPGGRETQYF.